One and the same sample provided the 9 T cell receptor beta chains below, sequenced in a study of T cells in Graves' hyperthyroidism and ophthalmopathy. TCR beta CDR3 regions were amplified from RNA. TCR CDR3 regions were first amplified by RT-PCR with HTBI primers. TCRdb reanalysed the multiplex PCR reads using MiXCR and keeps one entry per CDR3 protein. The data contain 400,000 to 500,000 distinct CDR3 sequences, around an eighth of them singletons. Sequenced sample: blood. The receptors were gathered from a woman under 30 with Graves' hyperthyroidism.

CDR3 sequence (DNA): TGTGCCAGCAGCCCGTCGCGGCGGCCCCAAGAGACCCAGTACTTC. Translated, it gives CASSPSRRPQETQYF. The chain is built from TRBV7-9 and TRBJ2-5; D unclear. The CDR3 totals 15 residues. Per germline, CDR1 SEHNR and CDR2 FQNEAQ (reference sequence). V lost 5 bases, J lost 1 base, and 14 bases lay in between.

The chain links TRBV4-2 to TRBJ2-1; TRBD2 matches 7 bases. The CDR3 spans 19 residues. V gave up 1 base and J gave up 0 bases; unmatched junction bases: 12. Germline V lookup: CDR1 LGHNA, CDR2 YNFKEQ. The CDR3 sequence is CASSQGGSWGRASYNEQFF. CDR3 nucleotides: TGTGCCAGCAGCCAAGGAGGCTCTTGGGGGAGGGCCTCCTACAATGAGCAGTTCTTC.

J is TRBJ2-7 and V is TRBV6-2 or TRBV6-3, with TRBD2 matching over 11 bases. V lost 5 bases and J lost 6; bases outside the gene matches: 9. The CDR3 is made up of 15 amino acids. Germline V CDR1 and CDR2: MNHEY, SVGEGT. This chain's CDR3 is CASSAASSGRSEQYV. For the CDR3, the DNA is TGTGCCAGCAGTGCCGCCTCTAGCGGGAGGAGCGAGCAGTACGTC.

This clonotype was found many times. The chain links TRBV11-2 to TRBJ2-6; unclear D gene. The V end was cut by 2 bases, the J end by 0 bases, with 20 bases between. The CDR3 totals 20 residues. CDR1 is SGHAT and CDR2 is FQNNGV in the germline V gene. The CDR3 reads CASSLRTGTFGFSGANVLTF. As DNA, the CDR3 is TGTGCCAGCAGCTTAAGGACCGGAACGTTTGGGTTCTCTGGGGCCAACGTCCTGACTTTC.

The gene calls are TRBV9 and TRBJ2-5, with D possibly TRBD2 on 5 matching bases. This CDR3 is built from 14 residues. The V end lost 0 bases, the J end lost 1 base, and 7 bases lay between the germline ends. Looked up from germline, CDR1 is SGDLS and CDR2 is YYNGEE. CDR3 sequence (DNA): TGTGCCAGCAGCGTAGGAGGGCCCCAAGAGACCCAGTACTTC. Its translation is CASSVGGPQETQYF.

This clonotype was recorded at least ten times. J is TRBJ1-1 and V is TRBV15, with a tentative D call TRBD1 (6 bases). The CDR3 extends over 16 amino acids. V dropped 2 bases and J dropped 3 bases, with 16 bases sitting between them. Germline CDR1 LNHNV, CDR2 YYDKDF (reference sequence). The CDR3 here is CATSRFGGAGYTEAFF. DNA for the CDR3: TGTGCCACCAGCAGATTCGGGGGCGCAGGATACACTGAAGCTTTCTTT.

There are many counts of this clonotype. The V and J genes are TRBV20-1 and TRBJ2-3, with a weak D call TRBD2 (5 bases). Germline V gene data show CDR1 as DFQATT and CDR2 as SNEGSKA (reference sequence). Between the trimmed V and J ends, which lost 4 bases and 10 bases, there was a span of 12 bases. There are 11 residues in the CDR3. The CDR3 DNA is TGCAGTGCTAAATTAAACGGGGCGCAGTATTTT. This encodes CSAKLNGAQYF.

This clonotype was recorded many times. The chain links TRBV7-8 to TRBJ2-3; D is undetermined. The V gene's germline CDR1 is SGHVS and CDR2 FQNEAQ. The CDR3 consists of 15 residues. V lost 1 base, J lost 0 bases, and 8 bases lay in between. CDR3 in amino acids: CASSLGAPSTDTQYF. The CDR3 bases are TGTGCCAGCAGCTTAGGGGCGCCTAGCACAGATACGCAGTATTTT.

Comments on this clonotype: This may stem from a read error, because a much larger clone lies one nucleotide away. V and J are TRBV7-2 and TRBJ1-1; the D is unclear. Germline V gives CDR1 SGHTA, CDR2 FQGNSA. The CDR3 length is 15 residues. V was pared by 5 bases and J by 1 base, with 14 bases between. The CDR3 bases are TGTGCCAGCAGCCCCAAGAGCAGAAAGAACACTGAAGCTTTCTTT. This translates into CASSPKSRKNTEAFF.